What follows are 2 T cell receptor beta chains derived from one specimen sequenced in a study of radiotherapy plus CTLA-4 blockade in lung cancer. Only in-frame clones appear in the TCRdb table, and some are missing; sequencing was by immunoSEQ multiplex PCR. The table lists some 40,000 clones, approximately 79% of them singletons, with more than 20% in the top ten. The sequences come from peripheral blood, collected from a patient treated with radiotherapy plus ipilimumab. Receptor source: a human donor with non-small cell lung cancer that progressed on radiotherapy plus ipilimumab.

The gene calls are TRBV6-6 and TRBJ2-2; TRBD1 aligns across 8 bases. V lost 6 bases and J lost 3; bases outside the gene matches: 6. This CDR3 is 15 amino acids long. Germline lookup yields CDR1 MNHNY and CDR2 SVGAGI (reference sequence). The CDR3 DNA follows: TGTGCCAGCAGCCCCGTGGACAGGGACACCGGGGAGCTGTTTTTT. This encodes CASSPVDRDTGELFF.

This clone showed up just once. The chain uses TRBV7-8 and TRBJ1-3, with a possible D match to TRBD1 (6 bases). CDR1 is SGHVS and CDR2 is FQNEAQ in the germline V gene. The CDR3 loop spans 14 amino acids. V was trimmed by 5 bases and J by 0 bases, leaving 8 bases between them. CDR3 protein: CASSQQGSGNTIYF. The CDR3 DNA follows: TGTGCCAGCAGCCAACAGGGCTCTGGAAACACCATATATTTT. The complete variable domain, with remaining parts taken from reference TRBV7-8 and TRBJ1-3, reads GAGVSQSPRYKVAKRGQDVALRCDPISGHVSLFWYQQALGQGPEFLTYFQNEAQLDKSGLPSDRFFAERPEGSVSTLKIQRTQQEDSAVYLCASSQQGSGNTIYFGEGSWLTVV.